These 24 T cell receptor beta chains originate from one sample sequenced in a study of blood T cell repertoires in COVID-19. Sequencing was performed with immunoSEQ multiplex PCR; in TCRdb, only in-frame clones are kept and a portion is missing. The sample has tens of thousands of clones, under 80% seen once; the top ten hold more than 15%. The sequencing input was peripheral blood. These receptor sequences come from a human donor in a cohort sampled during active COVID-19.

This clone is a singleton in its sample. The genes are TRBV10-3 and TRBJ1-3; no firm D call. Germline V lookup: CDR1 ENHRY, CDR2 SYGVKD. V was clipped by 10 bases and J by 0 bases, with 13 bases between them. The CDR3 runs 14 residues. The CDR3, as DNA: TGTGCCACAAAGTACCGCTACTCTGGAAACACCATATATTTT. It is translated as CATKYRYSGNTIYF.

The V gene is TRBV6-2 or TRBV6-3, the J gene TRBJ2-7; 8 bases are shared with TRBD2. J was trimmed by 1 base and V by 0 bases; bases with no gene match: 5. Germline loops: CDR1 MNHEY, CDR2 SVGEGT. The CDR3 is 16 amino acids. As DNA, the CDR3 is TGTGCCAGCAGTTACTCACTAGCGGCACCTTCCTACGAGCAGTACGTC. It is translated as CASSYSLAAPSYEQYV.

This clone was seen many times. Other nucleotide sequences in the sample specify the same CDR3. The chain combines TRBV5-8 with TRBJ2-7; 13 bases line up with TRBD2. Trimming cost V 0 bases and J 4 bases; bases outside gene matches: 4. The germline V gene encodes CDR1 SGHTS and CDR2 YDEGEE. The CDR3 extends over 16 amino acids. The CDR3 protein is CASSLEGLAGSYEQYV. In DNA, the CDR3 is TGTGCCAGCAGCTTGGAGGGACTAGCGGGAAGTTACGAGCAGTACGTC.

This clone appeared a few times. This chain joins TRBV28 and TRBJ2-2; weak D call: TRBD1 (6 bases). The CDR3 loop spans 14 amino acids. Trimming shortened V by 8 bases and J by 5 bases, and 15 bases separated the two germline ends. From germline, CDR1 is MDHEN and CDR2 SYDVKM. The CDR3 DNA is TGTGCCAGCGCCCGGGACACCACAACCGGGGAGCTGTTTTTT. Its protein product is CASARDTTTGELFF.

The rearrangement uses TRBV19 and TRBJ1-4, with a tentative D call TRBD1 (5 bases). In germline, CDR1 is LNHDA, CDR2 SQIVND (reference sequence). The V end was cut by 5 bases, the J end by 2 bases, with 15 bases between. The CDR3 has 16 residues. CDR3 sequence reads: CASSPPLTATNEKLFF. The DNA for the CDR3 is TGTGCCAGTAGTCCACCCTTGACAGCCACTAATGAAAAACTGTTTTTT.

This clone was observed at least ten times. V and J are TRBV2 and TRBJ1-1; 10 bases are a match to TRBD1. The germline gives CDR1 SNHLY, CDR2 FYNNEI. The CDR3 runs 14 residues. V dropped 6 bases and J dropped 3; count of bases not matched to a gene: 4. CDR3 in DNA: TGTGCCAGCAGCCGGACAGGGGGAGACACTGAAGCTTTCTTT. It translates to CASSRTGGDTEAFF. Drawing the rest from reference TRBV2 and TRBJ1-1, the complete variable domain is EPEVTQTPSHQVTQMGQEVILRCVPISNHLYFYWYRQILGQKVEFLVSFYNNEISEKSEIFDDQFSVERPDGSNFTLKIRSTKLEDSAMYFCASSRTGGDTEAFFGQGTRLTVV.

The V and J genes are TRBV5-4 and TRBJ2-1; no firm D call. V was shortened by 10 bases and J by 2 bases, with 13 bases between the two germline ends. From germline, CDR1 is SGHNT and CDR2 YYREEE (reference sequence). The CDR3 is 13 amino acids. The CDR3 loop reads CAWPSGPYNEQFF. DNA for the CDR3: TGTGCCTGGCCCTCGGGTCCCTACAATGAGCAGTTCTTC.

The V call is TRBV11-3, the J call TRBJ2-2, with 7 bases that match TRBD1. CDR1 is SGHNT and CDR2 is YENEEA in the germline V gene. Unmatched junction bases numbered 2, after V lost 2 bases and J lost 5 bases. This CDR3 is 14 amino acids long. CDR3 in DNA: TGTGCCAGCAGCTTAATACAGGGGACCGGGGAGCTGTTTTTT. Translating gives CASSLIQGTGELFF.

This chain links TRBV18 with TRBJ2-7, with D unclear. The CDR3 consists of 14 residues. Trimming took 2 bases from V and 3 from J, leaving 11 bases between them. CDR1 is KGHSH, CDR2 LQKENI, per germline. In DNA form, the CDR3 reads TGTGCCAGCTCACCAGGTGGTAGTATCTACGAGCAGTACGTC. It is translated as CASSPGGSIYEQYV.

The V call is TRBV30, the J call TRBJ2-3; 9 bases are shared with TRBD1. The germline gives CDR1 GTSNPN, CDR2 SVGIG (reference sequence). The trim removed 4 bases at V and 5 bases at J, leaving 10 bases unmatched. The CDR3 length is 15 residues. The CDR3, as DNA: TGTGCCTGGAACACAGGGGGCGGCTTTGTAGATACGCAGTATTTT. Amino acids: CAWNTGGGFVDTQYF. The full variable domain, rest sourced from reference TRBV30 and TRBJ2-3, is SQTIHQWPATLVQPVGSPLSLECTVEGTSNPNLYWYRQAAGRGLQLLFYSVGIGQISSEVPQNLSASRPQDRQFILSSKKLLLSDSGFYLCAWNTGGGFVDTQYFGPGTRLTVL.

The CDR3 DNA sequence: TGTGCCAGCAGCACTAGCGGCCCGGGTACGCAGTATTTT. Translation gives CASSTSGPGTQYF. J is TRBJ2-3 and V is TRBV27; 8 bases are a match to TRBD2. This CDR3 has 13 residues. Germline V gives CDR1 MNHEY, CDR2 SMNVEV (reference sequence). V shed 6 bases and J 8 bases; nucleotides not matched to a gene: 7.

There are many counts of this clone. The J gene is TRBJ2-1, the V gene TRBV27; possible D gene TRBD2, 6 bases. V lost 3 bases to trimming and J lost 9 bases, with 9 bases between them. CDR1 and CDR2 from the germline V gene are MNHEY and SMNVEV (reference sequence). This CDR3 has 12 amino acids. The CDR3: CASSFTGSEQFF. The CDR3, as DNA: TGTGCCAGCAGTTTCACCGGGAGTGAGCAGTTCTTC.

The rearrangement uses TRBV30 and TRBJ2-2; 13 nucleotides agree with TRBD2. V lost 2 bases to trimming and J lost 7 bases; unmatched junction nucleotides: 10. CDR3 size: 17 residues. Germline CDR1 reads GTSNPN; CDR2 reads SVGIG (reference sequence). The CDR3 region has the DNA TGTGCCTGGAGTAGATGGACTAGCGGGAGATTGGACGGGGAGCTGTTTTTT. This encodes CAWSRWTSGRLDGELFF.

J is TRBJ1-3 and V is TRBV11-3; 8 bases align to TRBD1. Losses at the gene ends were 3 bases for V and 3 bases for J; bases not matched to a gene: 7. The CDR3 has 16 amino acids. In germline, CDR1 is SGHNT, CDR2 YENEEA. CDR3 bases: TGTGCCAGCAGCTTCGCTATACAGGGGGATGGAAACACCATATATTTT. This translates into CASSFAIQGDGNTIYF.

The rearrangement uses TRBV3-1 (or the pseudogene TRBV3-2) and TRBJ2-7, with 10 positions matching TRBD1. This CDR3 has 15 residues. Germline lookup yields CDR1 LGHDT and CDR2 YNNKEL (reference sequence). With V trimmed by 2 bases and J by 3 bases, 4 bases remained unmatched. The CDR3 region is CASSQPGQGFYEQYV. The CDR3, as DNA: TGTGCCAGCAGCCAACCGGGACAGGGGTTCTACGAGCAGTACGTC.

This clone was counted ten times or more. The gene calls are TRBV2 and TRBJ1-4, with 7 bases that match TRBD1. Germline loops: CDR1 SNHLY, CDR2 FYNNEI. V was pared by 7 bases and J by 4 bases, with 18 bases of the junction left unmatched. This CDR3 is built from 18 residues. The DNA of the CDR3 is TGTGCCAGCAACAAGAGCCCCCAACGGACAGGCCATAATGAAAAACTGTTTTTT. Residues: CASNKSPQRTGHNEKLFF. The variable domain in full, with the rest retrieved from reference TRBV2 and TRBJ1-4, is EPEVTQTPSHQVTQMGQEVILRCVPISNHLYFYWYRQILGQKVEFLVSFYNNEISEKSEIFDDQFSVERPDGSNFTLKIRSTKLEDSAMYFCASNKSPQRTGHNEKLFFGSGTQLSVL.

The chain has TRBV6-6 and TRBJ2-2, with unresolved D. Germline V gives CDR1 MNHNY, CDR2 SVGAGI (reference sequence). The CDR3 has 14 residues. Trimming took off 2 bases at V and 1 base at J, with 5 bases between the two ends. Here the CDR3 reads CASSYTGNTGELFF. CDR3 bases: TGTGCCAGCAGTTACACGGGGAACACCGGGGAGCTGTTTTTT.

This sequence joins TRBV5-1 and TRBJ1-1, with D possibly TRBD1 on 6 matching bases. The germline CDR1 and CDR2 sequences are SGHRS and YFSETQ. With 1 base removed from V and 0 bases from J, the gap between germline ends came to 13 bases. This CDR3 has 16 residues. The CDR3 here is CASSLSRGPMNTEAFF. The CDR3 nucleotides read TGCGCCAGCAGCTTGAGCAGGGGCCCAATGAACACTGAAGCTTTCTTT.

The chain employs TRBV15 and TRBJ1-1; D is undetermined. This CDR3 is built from 17 residues. Trimming pared 3 bases from V and 0 bases from J, leaving 17 bases between. Germline CDR1 reads LNHNV; CDR2 reads YYDKDF (reference sequence). The CDR3: CATSRARTSGMNTEAFF. The DNA of the CDR3 is TGTGCCACCAGCAGGGCAAGGACCTCGGGGATGAACACTGAAGCTTTCTTT.

The rearrangement links TRBV5-4 to TRBJ2-6, with TRBD1 matching over 7 bases. The ends lost 7 bases at V and 0 bases at J; junction bases unmatched: 10. The germline V gene encodes CDR1 SGHNT and CDR2 YYREEE (reference sequence). The CDR3 runs 17 residues. The CDR3 sequence: CASPGQNLSSGANVLTF. CDR3 bases: TGTGCCAGCCCGGGACAGAATTTAAGCTCTGGGGCCAACGTCCTGACTTTC.

CDR3 in amino acids: CASSLARASGRAVGYTF. For the CDR3, the DNA is TGTGCCAGCAGCTTAGCCCGGGCTAGCGGGAGGGCTGTTGGCTACACCTTC. This sequence joins TRBV7-2 and TRBJ1-2; D gene ambiguous. Germline V lookup: CDR1 SGHTA, CDR2 FQGNSA. V lost 0 bases, J lost 7 bases, and 21 bases lay in between. The CDR3 has 17 residues.

V usage is TRBV27 and J usage is TRBJ1-2, with no clear D. The V gene lost 1 base and the J gene lost 1 base, with 13 bases spanning the gap. This CDR3 region has 16 residues. From germline, CDR1 is MNHEY and CDR2 SMNVEV (reference sequence). The CDR3 bases are TGTGCCAGCAGTTTATTCCGGGGAGGGAGTAACTATGGCTACACCTTC. Its translation: CASSLFRGGSNYGYTF.

This sequence joins TRBV29-1 and TRBJ2-7; TRBD2 is a possible D gene (6 bases). V was clipped by 3 bases and J by 5 bases, with 14 bases between them. Germline V lookup: CDR1 SQVTM, CDR2 ANQGSEA. This CDR3 is built from 13 residues. The CDR3 protein is CSVELTGGDEQYF. The CDR3 DNA reads as TGCAGCGTTGAGCTGACGGGCGGGGACGAGCAGTACTTC.

This clone was seen a single time. V is TRBV5-1 and J is TRBJ1-2; a possible D gene is TRBD1 (6 bases). Trimming took 0 bases from V and 0 from J, leaving 12 bases between them. Germline CDR1 reads SGHRS; CDR2 reads YFSETQ. This CDR3 is built from 16 residues. CDR3 loop: CASSLDRGQTNYGYTF. The CDR3, as DNA: TGCGCCAGCAGCTTGGATCGCGGACAGACTAACTATGGCTACACCTTC.